This TCR beta chain was sequenced in a study of regulatory T cells in long-lasting Graves disease. The overall study: Those Graves' patients who were newly diagnosed had been on antithyroid drugs under 3 months. General observations from the study: Comparison showed that persistent patients shared more public clonotypes (roughly 2,500) than new patients (966). Researchers reported studying only peripheral blood, not thyroid tissue. Repertoires from persistent disease leaned toward TRBV28, TRBJ1-2 and TRBJ2-5.

Germline assignment: CDR1 WNHNN and CDR2 SYGVQD (reference sequence). This CDR3 has 15 amino acids. Trimming took 0 bases from V and 5 from J, leaving 11 bases between them. Arm-PCR of CDR3 regions and iRepertoire HTBI primers were the basis on which TCR beta libraries were built. TCRdb processed the multiplex PCR reads anew with MiXCR; each CDR3 protein has one entry. The data show some 250,000 distinct CDR3 sequences, with around 16% seen just once and roughly 23% held by the top ten. This clonotype was recorded many times. Antigen specificity is unknown. As for time point: newly diagnosed GD, antithyroid drugs for less than 3 months. PBMC-derived RNA was used for the TCR library.

The specimen comprised peripheral blood mononuclear cells (PBMCs), sampled at new diagnosis, from a patient treated with antithyroid drugs. This sequence was found in a female donor with Graves disease. The J gene is TRBJ2-1, the V gene TRBV10-1; possibly TRBD2 for D (5 bases). The CDR3 bases are TGCGCCAGCAGTGAGTCAGTGGCGGAGGACAATGAGCAGTTCTTC. It yields the protein CASSESVAEDNEQFF.